This TCR beta chain was documented in a study of cytomegalovirus exposure and HLA in healthy donors. Study-level points and caveats: An ancestry cluster, one associated with Asian ancestry, reportedly showed fewer N-insertions than the approximately 650-donor mean in a later analysis. An analysis done earlier found most TCR beta V segments productive about 87% or about 30% of the time.

This CDR3 is 15 amino acids long. V lost 4 bases to trimming and J lost 3 bases, with 14 bases between them. CDR1 SGHTS and CDR2 YDEGEE come from the germline V gene. The PCR employed 60 Vbeta primers together with 13 Jbeta primers. TCRdb's table, derived via immunoSEQ multiplex PCR, lists solely in-frame clones and lacks some. The data hold 95,000 to 150,000 clones, with around 78% observed a single time. This clone has only a few counts. No antigen is known for it. This TCR was sampled from a middle-aged woman in good health and CMV-seronegative. This rearrangement joins TRBV5-8 to TRBJ1-5; D call uncertain. The sequenced material came from PBMCs. CDR3 sequence reads: CASSAPHEDNQPQHF. The CDR3 nucleotides are TGTGCCAGCAGCGCACCGCATGAGGACAATCAGCCCCAGCATTTT.